A single sample is the source of the 12 T cell receptor beta chains below, sequenced in a study of CD8+ T cells in alopecia areata. It was cDNA, reverse transcribed from extracted RNA, that served as the sequencing template. Only in-frame clones appear in the TCRdb table, and some are missing; sequencing was by immunoSEQ multiplex PCR. The table has some 120,000 clones, roughly three fifths seen once; the top ten hold 3.5% to 5%. The specimen comprised CD4+ T cells sorted from blood, sampled at week 0. Source of these receptors: a human donor with alopecia areata.

V is TRBV5-6 and J is TRBJ1-5, with D uncertain. Trimming took 0 bases from V and 4 from J, leaving 2 bases between them. CDR3 length: 12 amino acids. Germline CDR1 reads SGHDT; CDR2 reads YYEEEE. CDR3 sequence reads: CASSLGNQPQHF. The CDR3 coding sequence is TGTGCCAGCAGCTTGGGGAATCAGCCCCAGCATTTT.

This clone was recorded a few times. The chain's CDR3 is CASSLARQGGWGETQYF. CDR3 DNA: TGTGCCAGCAGCTTAGCTCGACAGGGTGGCTGGGGGGAGACCCAGTACTTC. The chain links TRBV7-9 to TRBJ2-5; TRBD1 agrees at 7 bases. This CDR3 contains 17 residues. J lost 5 bases, V lost 0 bases, and 12 bases had no gene match. CDR1 is SEHNR, CDR2 FQNEAQ, per germline (reference sequence).

The chain employs TRBV4-1 and TRBJ2-2; D call uncertain. The V end lost 1 base, the J end lost 7 bases, and 7 bases lay between the germline ends. This CDR3 has 13 amino acids. Germline CDR1 MGHRA, CDR2 YSYEKL. CDR3 amino acids: CASSQGRHGELFF. The CDR3 coding sequence is TGCGCCAGCAGCCAAGGTCGGCACGGGGAGCTGTTTTTT.

The genes are TRBV6-5 and TRBJ1-2; D is uncertain. The V gene lost 1 base and the J gene lost 2 bases, with 11 bases spanning the gap. CDR1 is MNHEY and CDR2 is SVGAGI in the germline V gene. This CDR3 contains 15 residues. CDR3 protein: CASSYYVGRNYGYTF. CDR3 DNA: TGTGCCAGCAGTTACTACGTAGGCCGGAACTATGGCTACACCTTC.

The chain carries TRBV2 and TRBJ2-5; D unclear. Trimming removed 2 bases from V and 4 bases from J, with 5 bases in between. The CDR3 contains 12 residues. The germline gives CDR1 SNHLY, CDR2 FYNNEI. The CDR3 nucleotides are TGTGCCAGCAGTGAATACCTAGAGACCCAGTACTTC. Protein product: CASSEYLETQYF. The whole variable domain, remainder taken from reference TRBV2 and TRBJ2-5, is EPEVTQTPSHQVTQMGQEVILRCVPISNHLYFYWYRQILGQKVEFLVSFYNNEISEKSEIFDDQFSVERPDGSNFTLKIRSTKLEDSAMYFCASSEYLETQYFGPGTRLLVL.

The rearrangement joins TRBV5-4 to TRBJ2-6; possible D gene TRBD1, 6 bases. This CDR3 comprises 16 residues. From germline, CDR1 is SGHNT and CDR2 YYREEE (reference sequence). Trimming removed 4 bases from V and 1 base from J, with 12 bases in between. Written as DNA, the CDR3 is TGTGCCAGCAGCCCAGGACAGCCGTCTGGGGCCAACGTCCTGACTTTC. Translated: CASSPGQPSGANVLTF. Drawing the rest from reference TRBV5-4 and TRBJ2-6, the complete variable domain is ETGVTQSPTHLIKTRGQQVTLRCSSQSGHNTVSWYQQALGQGPQFIFQYYREEENGRGNFPPRFSGLQFPNYSSELNVNALELDDSALYLCASSPGQPSGANVLTFGAGSRLTVL.

The gene calls are TRBV4-1 and TRBJ1-4; 9 nucleotides align to TRBD1. Germline CDR1 is MGHRA and CDR2 is YSYEKL. The CDR3 covers 16 residues. V shed 2 bases and J 5 bases; nucleotides not matched to a gene: 6. The chain's CDR3 is CASSQKPGTGNEKLFF. CDR3 DNA sequence: TGCGCCAGCAGCCAAAAACCCGGGACAGGGAATGAAAAACTGTTTTTT.

V and J are TRBV7-2 and TRBJ2-7; D is ambiguous. The CDR3 sequence is 12 residues long. V was shortened by 0 bases and J by 5 bases, with 5 bases between the two germline ends. The germline V gene encodes CDR1 SGHTA and CDR2 FQGNSA. The DNA for the CDR3 is TGTGCCAGCAGCTTAGCGGTCCACGAGCAGTACTTC. This translates into CASSLAVHEQYF.

The rearrangement joins TRBV18 to TRBJ2-7; TRBD2 aligns across 7 bases. Germline-derived CDR1 and CDR2 are KGHSH and LQKENI. The junction had 4 bases not matched to a gene; V was cut back by 0 bases and J by 2 bases. This CDR3 has 15 residues. The CDR3 here is CASSPPREKTYEQYF. Written as DNA, the CDR3 is TGTGCCAGCTCACCACCGCGGGAGAAAACCTACGAGCAGTACTTC. Combining the CDR3 with reference TRBV18 and TRBJ2-7 gives the whole variable domain NAGVMQNPRHLVRRRGQEARLRCSPMKGHSHVYWYRQLPEEGLKFMVYLQKENIIDESGMPKERFSAEFPKEGPSILRIQQVVRGDSAAYFCASSPPREKTYEQYFGPGTRLTVT.

This rearrangement joins TRBV7-9 to TRBJ1-2; D is unclear. V was clipped by 6 bases and J by 5 bases, with 16 bases between them. CDR3 size: 14 residues. Germline-derived CDR1 and CDR2 are SEHNR and FQNEAQ (reference sequence). The DNA for the CDR3 is TGTGCCAGCAGGGCGGGTCCCGGACTATATGGCTACACCTTC. It codes for CASRAGPGLYGYTF.

This clone appeared a single time. This chain uses TRBV7-2 with TRBJ2-3; TRBD1 might be the D (5 bases). Germline values: CDR1 SGHTA, CDR2 FQGNSA. V gave up 4 bases and J gave up 6 bases, with 11 bases separating them. The CDR3 contains 13 residues. Here the CDR3 DNA reads TGTGCCAGCAGCTCAGGGTCTGGGGATACGCAGTATTTT. Protein sequence: CASSSGSGDTQYF.

The chain joins TRBV5-1 to TRBJ1-4; D is unclear. The CDR3 extends over 13 amino acids. V lost 0 bases, J lost 8 bases, and 8 bases lay in between. The germline V gene has CDR1 SGHRS and CDR2 YFSETQ. The CDR3 loop reads CASSLGRKEKLFF. In nucleotides, the CDR3 is TGCGCCAGCAGCTTGGGGCGAAAGGAAAAACTGTTTTTT.